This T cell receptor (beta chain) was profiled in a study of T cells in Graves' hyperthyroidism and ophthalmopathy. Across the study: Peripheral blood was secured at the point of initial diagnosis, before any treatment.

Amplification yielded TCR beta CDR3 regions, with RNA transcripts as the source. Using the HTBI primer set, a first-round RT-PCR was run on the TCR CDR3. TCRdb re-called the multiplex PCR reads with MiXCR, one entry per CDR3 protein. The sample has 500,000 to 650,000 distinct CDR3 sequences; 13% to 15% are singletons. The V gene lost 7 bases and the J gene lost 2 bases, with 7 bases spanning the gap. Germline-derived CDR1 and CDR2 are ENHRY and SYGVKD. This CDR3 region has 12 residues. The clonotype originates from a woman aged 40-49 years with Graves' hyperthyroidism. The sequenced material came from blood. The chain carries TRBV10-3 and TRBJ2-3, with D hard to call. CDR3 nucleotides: TGTGCCATCAATAAGGACACAGATACGCAGTATTTT. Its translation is CAINKDTDTQYF.